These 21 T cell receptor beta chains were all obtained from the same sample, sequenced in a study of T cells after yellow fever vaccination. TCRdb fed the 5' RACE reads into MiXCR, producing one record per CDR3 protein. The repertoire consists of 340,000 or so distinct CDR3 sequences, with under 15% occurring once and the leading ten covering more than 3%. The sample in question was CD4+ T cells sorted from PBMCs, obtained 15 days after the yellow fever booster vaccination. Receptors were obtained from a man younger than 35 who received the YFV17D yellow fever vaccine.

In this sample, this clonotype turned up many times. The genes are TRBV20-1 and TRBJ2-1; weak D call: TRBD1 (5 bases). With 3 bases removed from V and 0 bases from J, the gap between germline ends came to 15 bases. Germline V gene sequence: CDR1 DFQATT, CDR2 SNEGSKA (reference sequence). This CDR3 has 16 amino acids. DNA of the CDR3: TGCAGTGCTAGTCCCAGACAGTCGAGCTCCTACAATGAGCAGTTCTTC. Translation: CSASPRQSSSYNEQFF.

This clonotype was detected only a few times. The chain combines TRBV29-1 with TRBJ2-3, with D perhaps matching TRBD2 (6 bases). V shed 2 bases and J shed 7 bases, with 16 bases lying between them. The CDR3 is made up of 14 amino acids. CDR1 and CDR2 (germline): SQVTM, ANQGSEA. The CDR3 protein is CSVERQEGSYTQYF. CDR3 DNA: TGCAGCGTTGAAAGGCAGGAGGGATCGTATACGCAGTATTTT.

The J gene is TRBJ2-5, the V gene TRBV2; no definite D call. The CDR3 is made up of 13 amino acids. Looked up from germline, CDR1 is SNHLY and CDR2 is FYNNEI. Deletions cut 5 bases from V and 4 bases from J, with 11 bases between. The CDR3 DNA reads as TGTGCCAGCAGTCGCAACCTTGGAGAGACCCAGTACTTC. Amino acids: CASSRNLGETQYF.

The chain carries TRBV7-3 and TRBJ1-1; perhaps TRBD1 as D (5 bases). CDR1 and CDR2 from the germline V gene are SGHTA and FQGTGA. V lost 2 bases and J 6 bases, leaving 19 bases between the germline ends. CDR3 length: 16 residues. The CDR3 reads CASSLDVGQPPAEAFF. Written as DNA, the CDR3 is TGTGCCAGCAGCTTAGATGTTGGACAACCCCCGGCTGAAGCTTTCTTT.

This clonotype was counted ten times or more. In nucleotides, the CDR3 is TGTGCCAGCAGCCAGCTCCGGGGCATAGAGCAGTACGTC. Its translation: CASSQLRGIEQYV. The chain has TRBV5-6 and TRBJ2-7; either TRBD1 or TRBD2 may fit D (5 bases each). V was shortened by 4 bases and J by 7 bases, with 15 bases between the two germline ends. The CDR3 sequence is 13 residues long. Germline V CDR1 and CDR2: SGHDT, YYEEEE.

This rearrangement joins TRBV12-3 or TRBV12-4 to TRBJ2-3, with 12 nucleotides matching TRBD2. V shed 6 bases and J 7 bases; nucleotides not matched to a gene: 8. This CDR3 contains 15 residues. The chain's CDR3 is CASRPPGLAGNTQYF. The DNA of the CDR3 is TGTGCCAGCAGGCCCCCGGGACTAGCGGGCAATACGCAGTATTTT.

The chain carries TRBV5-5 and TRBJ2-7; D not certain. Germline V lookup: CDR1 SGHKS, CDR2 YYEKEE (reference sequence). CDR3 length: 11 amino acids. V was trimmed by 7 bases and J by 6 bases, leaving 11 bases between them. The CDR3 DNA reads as TGTGCCAGCGGATGGATGACCGAGCAGTACGTC. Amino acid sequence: CASGWMTEQYV.

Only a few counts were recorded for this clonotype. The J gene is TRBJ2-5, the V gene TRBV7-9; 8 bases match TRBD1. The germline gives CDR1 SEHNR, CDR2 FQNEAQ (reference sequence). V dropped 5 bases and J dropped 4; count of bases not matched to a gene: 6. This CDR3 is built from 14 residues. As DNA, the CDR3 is TGTGCCAGCAGCGGGACAGGTTCGGGAGAGACCCAGTACTTC. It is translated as CASSGTGSGETQYF.

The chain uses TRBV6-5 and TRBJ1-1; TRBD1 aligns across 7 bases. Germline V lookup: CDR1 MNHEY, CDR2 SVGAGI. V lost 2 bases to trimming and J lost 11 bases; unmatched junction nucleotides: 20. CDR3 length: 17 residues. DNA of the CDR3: TGTGCCAGCAGTTACACAAGAGCAGACAGGGTACGGGAGAAGGCTTTCTTT. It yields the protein CASSYTRADRVREKAFF.

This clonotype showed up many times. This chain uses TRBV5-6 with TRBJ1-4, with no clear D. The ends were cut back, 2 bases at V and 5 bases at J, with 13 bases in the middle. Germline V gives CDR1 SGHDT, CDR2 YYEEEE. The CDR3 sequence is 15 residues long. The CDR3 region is CASSLQTDYNEKLFF. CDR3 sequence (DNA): TGTGCCAGCAGCTTACAAACGGACTACAATGAAAAACTGTTTTTT.

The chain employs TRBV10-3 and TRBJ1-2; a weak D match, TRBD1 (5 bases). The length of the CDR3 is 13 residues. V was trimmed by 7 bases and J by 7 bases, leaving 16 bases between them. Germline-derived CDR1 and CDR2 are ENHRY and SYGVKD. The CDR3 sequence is CAITDVGDGGYTF. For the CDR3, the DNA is TGTGCCATCACTGATGTTGGGGACGGTGGCTACACCTTC.

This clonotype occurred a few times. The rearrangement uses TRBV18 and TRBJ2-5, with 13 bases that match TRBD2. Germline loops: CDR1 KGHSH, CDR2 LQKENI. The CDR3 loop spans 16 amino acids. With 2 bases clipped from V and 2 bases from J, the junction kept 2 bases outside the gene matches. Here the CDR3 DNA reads TGTGCCAGCTCACCATGGGGACTAGCGGGGCAAGAGACCCAGTACTTC. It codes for CASSPWGLAGQETQYF. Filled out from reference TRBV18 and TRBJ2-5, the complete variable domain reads NAGVMQNPRHLVRRRGQEARLRCSPMKGHSHVYWYRQLPEEGLKFMVYLQKENIIDESGMPKERFSAEFPKEGPSILRIQQVVRGDSAAYFCASSPWGLAGQETQYFGPGTRLLVL.

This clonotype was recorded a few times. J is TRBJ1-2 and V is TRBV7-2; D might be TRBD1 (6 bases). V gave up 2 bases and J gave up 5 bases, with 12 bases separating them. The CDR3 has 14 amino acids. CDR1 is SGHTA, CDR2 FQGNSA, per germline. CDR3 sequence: CASSLRDNYYGYTF. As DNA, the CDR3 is TGTGCCAGCAGCTTACGGGACAATTATTATGGCTACACCTTC. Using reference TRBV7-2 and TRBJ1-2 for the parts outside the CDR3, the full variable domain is GAGVSQSPSNKVTEKGKDVELRCDPISGHTALYWYRQSLGQGLEFLIYFQGNSAPDKSGLPSDRFSAERTGGSVSTLTIQRTQQEDSAVYLCASSLRDNYYGYTFGSGTRLTVV.

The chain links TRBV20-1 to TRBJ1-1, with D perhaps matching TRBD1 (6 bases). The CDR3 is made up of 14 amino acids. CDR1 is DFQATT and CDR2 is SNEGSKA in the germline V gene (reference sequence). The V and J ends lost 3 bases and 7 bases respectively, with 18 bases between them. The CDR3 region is CSARAPGGRGEAFF. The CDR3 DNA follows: TGCAGTGCTAGGGCCCCGGGGGGGCGAGGTGAAGCTTTCTTT.

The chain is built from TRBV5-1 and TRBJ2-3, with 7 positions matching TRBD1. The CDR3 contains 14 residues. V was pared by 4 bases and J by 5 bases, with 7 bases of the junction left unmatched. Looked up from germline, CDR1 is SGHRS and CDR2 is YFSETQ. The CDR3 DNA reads TGCGCCAGCAGCAAGACAGGGAGTGGAGATACGCAGTATTTT. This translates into CASSKTGSGDTQYF. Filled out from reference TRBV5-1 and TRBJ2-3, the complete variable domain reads KAGVTQTPRYLIKTRGQQVTLSCSPISGHRSVSWYQQTPGQGLQFLFEYFSETQRNKGNFPGRFSGRQFSNSRSEMNVSTLELGDSALYLCASSKTGSGDTQYFGPGTRLTVL.

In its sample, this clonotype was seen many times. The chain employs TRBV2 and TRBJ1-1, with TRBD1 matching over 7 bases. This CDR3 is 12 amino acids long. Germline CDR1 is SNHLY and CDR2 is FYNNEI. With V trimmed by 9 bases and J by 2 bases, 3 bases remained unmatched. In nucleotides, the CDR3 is TGTGCCAGGAACAGGGGAAACACTGAAGCTTTCTTT. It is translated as CARNRGNTEAFF.

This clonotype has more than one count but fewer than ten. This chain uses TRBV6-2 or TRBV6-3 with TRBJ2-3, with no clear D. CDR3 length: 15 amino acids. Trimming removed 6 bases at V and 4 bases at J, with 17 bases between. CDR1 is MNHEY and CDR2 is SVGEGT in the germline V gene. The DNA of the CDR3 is TGTGCCAGCAGGTTTCGGCCATTTGCCGCAGATACGCAGTATTTT. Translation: CASRFRPFAADTQYF.

The CDR3 region is CSARATSGGLRTQYF. The CDR3 coding sequence is TGCAGTGCTAGAGCGACTAGCGGGGGCCTCCGTACGCAGTATTTT. This chain uses TRBV20-1 with TRBJ2-3; 12 bases agree with TRBD2. Looked up from germline, CDR1 is DFQATT and CDR2 is SNEGSKA (reference sequence). With V trimmed by 1 base and J by 8 bases, 7 bases remained unmatched. The length of the CDR3 is 15 residues.

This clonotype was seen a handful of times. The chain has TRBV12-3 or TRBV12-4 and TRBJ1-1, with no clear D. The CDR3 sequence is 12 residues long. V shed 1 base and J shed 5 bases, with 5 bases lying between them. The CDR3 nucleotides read TGTGCCAGCAGTTTAGGATTGACTGAAGCTTTCTTT. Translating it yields CASSLGLTEAFF.

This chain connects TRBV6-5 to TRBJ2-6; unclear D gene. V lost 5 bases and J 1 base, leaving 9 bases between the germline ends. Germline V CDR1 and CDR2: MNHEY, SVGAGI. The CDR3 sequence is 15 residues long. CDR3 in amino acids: CASSPRESGANVLTF. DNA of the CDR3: TGTGCCAGCAGTCCCCGCGAGTCTGGGGCCAACGTCCTGACTTTC.

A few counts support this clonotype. The CDR3 DNA follows: TGTGCCAGCAGCTCACGCGGGGATGAGCAGTTCTTC. Translated: CASSSRGDEQFF. The V gene is TRBV12-3 or TRBV12-4, the J gene TRBJ2-1; weak D call: TRBD2 (6 bases). The CDR3 consists of 12 residues. Trimming stripped 6 bases from V and 8 bases from J, with 11 bases between.